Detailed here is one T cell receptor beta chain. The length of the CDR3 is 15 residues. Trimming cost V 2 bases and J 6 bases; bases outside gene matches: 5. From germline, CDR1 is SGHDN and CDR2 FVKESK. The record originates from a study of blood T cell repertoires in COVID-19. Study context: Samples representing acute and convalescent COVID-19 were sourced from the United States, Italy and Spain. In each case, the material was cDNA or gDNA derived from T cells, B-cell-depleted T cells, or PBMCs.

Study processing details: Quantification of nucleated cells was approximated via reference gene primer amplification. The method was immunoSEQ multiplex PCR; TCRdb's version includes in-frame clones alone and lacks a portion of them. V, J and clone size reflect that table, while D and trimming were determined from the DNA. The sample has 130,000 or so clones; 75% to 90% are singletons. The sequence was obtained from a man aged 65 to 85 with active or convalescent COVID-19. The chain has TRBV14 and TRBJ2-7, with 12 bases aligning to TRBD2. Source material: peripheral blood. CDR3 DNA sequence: TGTGCCAGCAGCCAACTAGCGGGAGGGCCTGGCGAGCAGTACTTC. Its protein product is CASSQLAGGPGEQYF.